Below, 3 T cell receptor beta chains from the same sample are listed, as sequenced in a study of cytomegalovirus exposure and HLA in healthy donors. Primers for the PCR totalled 60 Vbeta and 13 Jbeta. The method was immunoSEQ multiplex PCR; TCRdb's version includes in-frame clones alone and lacks a portion of them. Here the sample spans approximately 190,000 clones, around 83% being singletons. The sequenced material came from PBMCs. Source of these receptors: a man aged 35-49 years in good health and CMV-seropositive.

The chain joins TRBV28 to TRBJ2-7; D not resolved. This CDR3 is 14 amino acids long. Germline CDR1 and CDR2: MDHEN and SYDVKM. The V and J ends lost 6 bases and 2 bases respectively, with 14 bases between them. This CDR3 reads CASSPAGFTYEQYF. The CDR3 nucleotides are TGTGCCAGCAGCCCCGCCGGGTTTACCTACGAGCAGTACTTC.

CDR3: CASSPGLRPSRYGYTF. DNA for the CDR3: TGCGCCAGCAGCCCGGGACTAAGGCCCTCCAGATATGGCTACACCTTC. This sequence joins TRBV5-1 and TRBJ1-2; possible D gene TRBD1, 5 bases. The germline V gene encodes CDR1 SGHRS and CDR2 YFSETQ. The ends were cut back, 4 bases at V and 5 bases at J, with 21 bases in the middle. CDR3 length equals 16 residues.

V gene TRBV5-1 combines with J gene TRBJ2-1; the D is unclear. The CDR3 loop spans 14 amino acids. V gave up 4 bases and J gave up 4 bases, with 12 bases separating them. Germline CDR1 and CDR2: SGHRS and YFSETQ. CDR3 loop: CASSTSTGYNEQFF. Written as DNA, the CDR3 is TGCGCCAGCAGCACTTCGACGGGTTACAATGAGCAGTTCTTC.